These 30 T cell receptor beta chains share one sample of origin, sequenced in a study of blood T cell repertoires in COVID-19. Produced via immunoSEQ multiplex PCR; TCRdb's table is partial and in-frame only. The table records about 82,000 clones, 70% to 90% of them present only once. What was sequenced was peripheral blood. The receptors stem from a man older than 75 with active or convalescent COVID-19.

This chain links TRBV19 with TRBJ1-2; D might be TRBD1 (5 bases). V was pared by 6 bases and J by 8 bases, with 16 bases between. Germline V gene lookup returns CDR1 LNHDA and CDR2 SQIVND (reference sequence). The CDR3 extends over 13 amino acids. The chain's CDR3 is CASSPGTRGGYTF. The CDR3 DNA reads TGTGCCAGTAGCCCCGGGACTAGGGGAGGCTACACCTTC.

This clone was counted a single time. The chain joins TRBV29-1 to TRBJ2-1; a possible D gene is TRBD1 (5 bases). V was trimmed by 5 bases and J by 8 bases, leaving 16 bases between them. Per germline, CDR1 SQVTM and CDR2 ANQGSEA. The CDR3 loop spans 13 amino acids. For the CDR3, the DNA is TGCAGCGTTCTTCTCACAGCAGGGCATGAGCAGTTCTTC. This gives the protein CSVLLTAGHEQFF.

The chain combines TRBV28 with TRBJ1-6, with TRBD1 identical over 7 bases. Germline trimming cut 8 bases from V and 2 bases from J; bases unmatched to any gene: 3. CDR3 size: 14 residues. CDR1 is MDHEN and CDR2 is SYDVKM in the germline V gene. Here the CDR3 reads CASAGQPYNSPLHF. CDR3 coding DNA: TGTGCCAGCGCGGGACAGCCCTATAATTCACCCCTCCACTTT.

CDR3 DNA: TGTGCCAGTAGGAGCCAAGACAGGGGAGGTTTCAATTCACCCCTCCACTTT. The encoded protein is CASRSQDRGGFNSPLHF. V is TRBV19 and J is TRBJ1-6; 8 bases agree with TRBD1. CDR1 LNHDA and CDR2 SQIVND come from the germline V gene (reference sequence). This CDR3 has 17 residues. V lost 6 bases and J lost 7; bases outside the gene matches: 14.

This clone was detected only once. The rearrangement joins TRBV11-2 to TRBJ1-2, with D maybe TRBD1 (5 bases). This CDR3 comprises 15 residues. The germline gives CDR1 SGHAT, CDR2 FQNNGV. V was clipped by 6 bases and J by 0 bases, with 14 bases between them. The CDR3: CASSFGQTANYGYTF. The CDR3 DNA follows: TGTGCCAGCAGTTTTGGACAAACCGCTAACTATGGCTACACCTTC.

This clone was observed a handful of times. The rearrangement links TRBV11-2 to TRBJ2-7; 11 bases line up with TRBD1. The trim removed 3 bases at V and 6 bases at J, leaving 7 bases unmatched. Germline CDR1 reads SGHAT; CDR2 reads FQNNGV. The CDR3 sequence is 15 residues long. CDR3 protein: CASSFLLGTGGEQYV. The CDR3 DNA sequence: TGTGCCAGCAGCTTCCTGCTCGGGACAGGGGGCGAGCAGTACGTC.

The rearrangement uses TRBV7-2 and TRBJ2-3, with 12 bases matching TRBD2. Trimming cost V 4 bases and J 7 bases; bases outside gene matches: 15. The CDR3 length is 18 residues. Germline V gene sequence: CDR1 SGHTA, CDR2 FQGNSA. In DNA form, the CDR3 reads TGTGCCAGCAGCTCCAAAATCAATCTAGCGGGAGGGTTATATACGCAGTATTTT. Translating gives CASSSKINLAGGLYTQYF.

The chain has TRBV11-2 and TRBJ2-1; unclear D gene. The germline CDR1 and CDR2 sequences are SGHAT and FQNNGV. V dropped 2 bases and J dropped 11 bases, with 10 bases sitting between them. This CDR3 has 12 residues. CDR3 nucleotides: TGTGCCAGCAGCTTACGGTTGAATAAGCAGTTCTTC. Its translation: CASSLRLNKQFF. The whole variable domain, remainder taken from reference TRBV11-2 and TRBJ2-1, is EAGVAQSPRYKIIEKRQSVAFWCNPISGHATLYWYQQILGQGPKLLIQFQNNGVVDDSQLPKDRFSAERLKGVDSTLKIQPAKLEDSAVYLCASSLRLNKQFFGPGTRLTVL.

V usage is TRBV5-1 and J usage is TRBJ2-5, with D perhaps TRBD2 (6 bases). The germline V gene encodes CDR1 SGHRS and CDR2 YFSETQ. V lost 4 bases to trimming and J lost 3 bases, with 13 bases between them. The CDR3 is 14 residues long. The CDR3 loop is CASSRTGGEETQYF. The CDR3 DNA is TGCGCCAGCAGCCGTACGGGCGGGGAAGAGACCCAGTACTTC.

V is TRBV28 and J is TRBJ1-6; D perhaps matches TRBD1 (6 bases). Germline CDR1 MDHEN, CDR2 SYDVKM. This CDR3 is 17 amino acids long. The V gene lost 4 bases and the J gene lost 0 bases, with 13 bases spanning the gap. The CDR3 spells CASSSPRGSSYNSPLHF. The CDR3 bases are TGTGCCAGCAGTTCCCCCAGGGGCAGCTCCTATAATTCACCCCTCCACTTT.

The chain is built from TRBV5-1 and TRBJ2-2; D possibly corresponds to TRBD2 (6 bases). The germline V and J ends were trimmed by 0 bases and 5 bases, with 14 bases remaining between them. Germline V lookup: CDR1 SGHRS, CDR2 YFSETQ. CDR3 length equals 16 residues. In nucleotides, the CDR3 is TGCGCCAGCAGCTTGGGTAGCGGTTCAGGAACCGGGGAGCTGTTTTTT. It yields the protein CASSLGSGSGTGELFF.

This chain joins TRBV25-1 and TRBJ1-4, with D possibly being TRBD1 (5 bases). The V and J ends lost 4 bases and 8 bases respectively, with 11 bases between them. CDR1 is MGHDK and CDR2 is SYGVNS in the germline V gene. CDR3 length: 13 residues. CDR3 coding DNA: TGTGCCAGCAGTGGCGAAAGGGGCGAAAAACTGTTTTTT. Its protein product is CASSGERGEKLFF. Full variable domain (rest looked up from reference TRBV25-1 and TRBJ1-4): EADIYQTPRYLVIGTGKKITLECSQTMGHDKMYWYQQDPGMELHLIHYSYGVNSTEKGDLSSESTVSRIRTEHFPLTLESARPSHTSQYLCASSGERGEKLFFGSGTQLSVL.

The genes are TRBV5-5 and TRBJ2-3; 11 nucleotides agree with TRBD2. Germline V CDR1 and CDR2: SGHKS, YYEKEE (reference sequence). Germline trimming cut 4 bases from V and 4 bases from J; bases unmatched to any gene: 14. The CDR3 is made up of 18 amino acids. The CDR3 reads CASSPSGRTFRRADTQYF. In DNA, the CDR3 is TGTGCCAGCAGCCCTAGCGGGAGGACTTTTAGAAGGGCAGATACGCAGTATTTT.

This clone appeared a single time. The chain couples TRBV19 to TRBJ2-5, with 8 nucleotides matching TRBD2. Germline CDR1 reads LNHDA; CDR2 reads SQIVND (reference sequence). With 7 bases clipped from V and 4 bases from J, the junction kept 8 bases outside the gene matches. There are 14 residues in the CDR3. CDR3 sequence: CASNGGADGETQYF. CDR3 coding DNA: TGTGCCAGTAACGGGGGGGCGGATGGAGAGACCCAGTACTTC. Filled out from reference TRBV19 and TRBJ2-5, the complete variable domain reads DGGITQSPKYLFRKEGQNVTLSCEQNLNHDAMYWYRQDPGQGLRLIYYSQIVNDFQKGDIAEGYSVSREKKESFPLTVTSAQKNPTAFYLCASNGGADGETQYFGPGTRLLVL.

The rearrangement joins TRBV5-1 to TRBJ2-3, with 7 bases matching TRBD2. The CDR3 extends over 16 amino acids. V dropped 0 bases and J dropped 2; count of bases not matched to a gene: 6. Germline CDR1 reads SGHRS; CDR2 reads YFSETQ. This CDR3 reads CASSLEGRASTDTQYF. The CDR3 region has the DNA TGCGCCAGCAGCTTGGAGGGGAGGGCGTCCACAGATACGCAGTATTTT.

This clone was observed a single time. CDR3 region: CASSSTNQPQHF. The CDR3 DNA sequence: TGTGCCAGCAGCTCGACAAATCAGCCCCAGCATTTT. The chain recombines TRBV7-2 with TRBJ1-5; D is ambiguous. Germline assignment: CDR1 SGHTA and CDR2 FQGNSA. This CDR3 spans 12 amino acids. V was cut by 4 bases and J by 4 bases, with 5 bases left in between.

The genes are TRBV3-1 (or the pseudogene TRBV3-2) and TRBJ1-1; D is uncertain. This CDR3 comprises 13 residues. With 1 base removed from V and 7 bases from J, the gap between germline ends came to 10 bases. Germline CDR1 LGHDT, CDR2 YNNKEL (reference sequence). The DNA of the CDR3 is TGTGCCAGCAGCCAAGGGGCGGGTGTTGAAGCTTTCTTT. This sequence encodes CASSQGAGVEAFF.

The chain carries TRBV5-1 and TRBJ2-5; D is possibly TRBD1 (6 bases). Germline-derived CDR1 and CDR2 are SGHRS and YFSETQ. V was trimmed by 4 bases and J by 6 bases, leaving 16 bases between them. There are 14 residues in the CDR3. CDR3 DNA: TGCGCCAGCAGCAACAAACCACAGGGAAAGACCCAGTACTTC. Its protein product is CASSNKPQGKTQYF. The entire variable domain, with the rest obtained from reference TRBV5-1 and TRBJ2-5, is as follows: KAGVTQTPRYLIKTRGQQVTLSCSPISGHRSVSWYQQTPGQGLQFLFEYFSETQRNKGNFPGRFSGRQFSNSRSEMNVSTLELGDSALYLCASSNKPQGKTQYFGPGTRLLVL.

The chain recombines TRBV7-9 with TRBJ1-5; the D gene is possibly TRBD1 (5 bases). V was pared by 8 bases and J by 7 bases, with 15 bases between. Germline V CDR1 and CDR2: SEHNR, FQNEAQ (reference sequence). The CDR3 spans 13 residues. The CDR3, as DNA: TGTGCCAGCGCCTCCCCTCCAGGGCAGCCCCAGCATTTT. Translation: CASASPPGQPQHF.

This clone was observed a single time. The chain links TRBV18 to TRBJ2-1, with a tentative D call TRBD1 (6 bases). Per germline, CDR1 KGHSH and CDR2 LQKENI. The CDR3 is 18 residues long. V lost 0 bases to trimming and J lost 5 bases, with 20 bases between them. Here the CDR3 DNA reads TGTGCCAGCTCACCACCGAAGGGGGTCACAAGACTTAACAATGAGCAGTTCTTC. It yields the protein CASSPPKGVTRLNNEQFF.

This rearrangement joins TRBV5-1 to TRBJ2-2, with TRBD1 matching 8 bases. Germline CDR1 and CDR2: SGHRS and YFSETQ. V dropped 1 base and J dropped 6; count of bases not matched to a gene: 5. The CDR3 consists of 15 residues. As DNA, the CDR3 is TGCGCCAGCAGCTTGAGGACAGGGTGGGCCGGGGAGCTGTTTTTT. This codes for CASSLRTGWAGELFF.

The V gene is TRBV7-2, the J gene TRBJ1-6; maybe TRBD1 (6 bases). CDR1 and CDR2 from the germline V gene are SGHTA and FQGNSA. Trimming removed 5 bases from V and 8 bases from J, with 19 bases in between. The CDR3 sequence is 16 residues long. DNA for the CDR3: TGTGCCAGCAGCCCCGGGGGGGGCCTTGGACATTCACCCCTCCACTTT. The encoded protein is CASSPGGGLGHSPLHF.

The rearrangement links TRBV3-1 (or the pseudogene TRBV3-2) to TRBJ1-2, with D perhaps TRBD1 (6 bases). Per the germline V gene, CDR1 is LGHDT and CDR2 is YNNKEL (reference sequence). The CDR3 contains 13 residues. Trimming cost V 4 bases and J 7 bases, with 13 bases left between them. Written as DNA, the CDR3 is TGTGCCAGCAGCCCCAACAGGGTGGGTGGCTACACCTTC. Its protein is CASSPNRVGGYTF.

This chain uses TRBV24-1 with TRBJ1-2; no clear D gene. This CDR3 spans 16 amino acids. Trimming removed 0 bases at V and 5 bases at J, with 15 bases between. Germline CDR1 KGHDR, CDR2 SFDVKD. The CDR3 sequence: CATSDLGPGGRYGYTF. The CDR3 nucleotides are TGTGCCACCAGTGATTTGGGGCCGGGAGGTCGGTATGGCTACACCTTC.

The chain combines TRBV11-3 with TRBJ2-2, with D perhaps matching TRBD1 (6 bases). With 0 bases removed from V and 2 bases from J, the gap between germline ends came to 7 bases. Per germline, CDR1 SGHNT and CDR2 YENEEA. The CDR3 runs to 15 residues. The CDR3 loop is CASSLDRGNTGELFF. CDR3 coding DNA: TGTGCCAGCAGCTTAGACAGGGGAAACACCGGGGAGCTGTTTTTT.

This clone was observed a single time. The chain links TRBV3-1 (or the pseudogene TRBV3-2) to TRBJ1-2; D not certain. Looked up from germline, CDR1 is LGHDT and CDR2 is YNNKEL (reference sequence). The CDR3 is made up of 13 amino acids. The germline V and J ends were trimmed by 5 bases and 5 bases, with 12 bases remaining between them. The DNA for the CDR3 is TGTGCCAGCAGCACCGGAGGGAATTATGGCTACACCTTC. Amino acids: CASSTGGNYGYTF.

The CDR3: CASSESEGQGQPQHF. For the CDR3, the DNA is TGTGCCAGCAGTGAATCGGAGGGACAGGGTCAGCCCCAGCATTTT. The rearrangement joins TRBV6-1 to TRBJ1-5, with 9 bases identical to TRBD1. The ends lost 2 bases at V and 6 bases at J; junction bases unmatched: 5. CDR1 MNHNS and CDR2 SASEGT come from the germline V gene. CDR3 length equals 15 residues.

Of note for this clone: Sequence at one end of the junction differs from germline and may be a read error. The chain is built from TRBV27 and TRBJ2-1; the match to TRBD1 covers 12 bases. Germline lookup yields CDR1 MNHEY and CDR2 SMNVEV (reference sequence). This CDR3 spans 16 amino acids. CDR3 sequence: CASSLSGTGGVYEQFF. CDR3 sequence (DNA): TGTGCCAGCAGTCTATCCGGGACAGGGGGCGTATATGAGCAGTTCTTC.

The chain joins TRBV6-5 to TRBJ2-7; maybe TRBD1 (5 bases). This CDR3 region has 13 residues. Deletions cut 5 bases from V and 9 bases from J, with 17 bases between. CDR1 MNHEY and CDR2 SVGAGI come from the germline V gene. Written as DNA, the CDR3 is TGTGCCAGCAGTATTCCGCCCAGGGTAAGGCAGTACGTC. It yields the protein CASSIPPRVRQYV.

This sequence joins TRBV29-1 and TRBJ1-1; D might be TRBD1 (6 bases). Trimming removed 7 bases from V and 2 bases from J, with 14 bases in between. Germline-derived CDR1 and CDR2 are SQVTM and ANQGSEA. This CDR3 is 13 amino acids long. This CDR3 is CSARTAINTEAFF. CDR3 DNA sequence: TGCAGCGCCCGGACAGCCATTAACACTGAAGCTTTCTTT. Complete variable domain (other parts from reference TRBV29-1 and TRBJ1-1): SAVISQKPSRDICQRGTSLTIQCQVDSQVTMMFWYRQQPGQSLTLIATANQGSEATYESGFVIDKFPISRPNLTFSTLTVSNMSPEDSSIYLCSARTAINTEAFFGQGTRLTVV.